The sequence of this T cell receptor beta chain was determined in a study of T cells in Graves' hyperthyroidism and ophthalmopathy. Study-level findings and limits: Progression to ophthalmopathy was predicted a median of roughly 6.5 months early. Most expanded thyroid clonotypes above 0.001 also appeared in blood. A model built on 13 V-J features separated ophthalmopathy from stable hyperthyroidism.

Between the trimmed V and J ends, which lost 9 bases and 3 bases, there was a span of 8 bases. The CDR3 is made up of 12 amino acids. Orbital computed tomography, thyroid ultrasound, serum thyroxine and TRAb, and clinical symptoms together informed the diagnoses. Amplification of TCR beta CDR3 regions used RNA as the template. RT-PCR in the first round (using the HTBI primer set) targeted the TCR CDR3. TCRdb called the multiplex PCR reads again in MiXCR, with one record for every CDR3 protein. This sample yields about 380,000 distinct CDR3 sequences, of which roughly 20% are seen a single time; 35% to 45% belongs to the top ten. Comment on this clonotype: The antigen remains unidentified.

This sequence originates from a man in his late teens or twenties with Graves' ophthalmopathy. Material: blood. The V call is TRBV12-3 or TRBV12-4, the J call TRBJ2-2; D ambiguous. The CDR3 loop is CASLRDTGELFF. The CDR3 DNA is TGTGCCAGTTTAAGGGACACCGGGGAGCTGTTTTTT.